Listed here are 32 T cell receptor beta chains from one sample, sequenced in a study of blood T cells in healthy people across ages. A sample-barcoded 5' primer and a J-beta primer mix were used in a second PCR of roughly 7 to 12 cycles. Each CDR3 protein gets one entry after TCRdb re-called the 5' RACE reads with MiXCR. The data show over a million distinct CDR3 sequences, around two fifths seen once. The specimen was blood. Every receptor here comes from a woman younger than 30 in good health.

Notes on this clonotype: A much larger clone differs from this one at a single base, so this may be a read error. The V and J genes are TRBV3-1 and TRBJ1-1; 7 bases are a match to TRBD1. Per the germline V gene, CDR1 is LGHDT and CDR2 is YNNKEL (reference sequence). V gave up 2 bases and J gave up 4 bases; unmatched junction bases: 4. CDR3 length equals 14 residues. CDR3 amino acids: CASSQLAGGTEAFF. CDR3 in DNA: TGTGCCAGCAGCCAACTTGCAGGGGGCACTGAAGCTTTCTTT. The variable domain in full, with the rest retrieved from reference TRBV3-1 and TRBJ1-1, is DTAVSQTPKYLVTQMGNDKSIKCEQNLGHDTMYWYKQDSKKFLKIMFSYNNKELIINETVPNRFSPKSPDKAHLNLHINSLELGDSAVYFCASSQLAGGTEAFFGQGTRLTVV.

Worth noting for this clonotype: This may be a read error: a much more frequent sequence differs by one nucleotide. The CDR3 is CSVETGIQETRYF. CDR3 DNA: TGCAGCGTGGAAACTGGGATTCAAGAGACCCGGTACTTC. V and J are TRBV29-1 and TRBJ2-5, with unresolved D. Germline V lookup: CDR1 SQVTM, CDR2 ANQGSEA. The CDR3 is 13 amino acids.

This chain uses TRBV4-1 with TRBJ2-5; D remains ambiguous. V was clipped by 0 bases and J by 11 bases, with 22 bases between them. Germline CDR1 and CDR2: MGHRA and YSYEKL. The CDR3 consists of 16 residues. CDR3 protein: CASSQEGFIRENEQYF. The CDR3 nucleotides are TGCGCCAGCAGCCAAGAGGGCTTCATTAGGGAAAATGAGCAGTACTTC.

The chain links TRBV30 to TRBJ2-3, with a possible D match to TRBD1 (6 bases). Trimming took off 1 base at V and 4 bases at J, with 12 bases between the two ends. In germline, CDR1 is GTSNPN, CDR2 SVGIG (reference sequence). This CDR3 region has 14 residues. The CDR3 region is CAWSEGDSADTQYF. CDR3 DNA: TGTGCCTGGAGTGAGGGGGATTCGGCAGATACGCAGTATTTT.

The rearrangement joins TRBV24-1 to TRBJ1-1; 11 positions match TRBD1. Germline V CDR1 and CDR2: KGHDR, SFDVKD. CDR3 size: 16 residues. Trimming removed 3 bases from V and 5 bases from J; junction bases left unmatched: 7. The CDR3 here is CATSDGTGGRRTEAFF. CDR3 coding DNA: TGTGCCACCAGTGATGGGACAGGGGGTAGAAGGACTGAAGCTTTCTTT.

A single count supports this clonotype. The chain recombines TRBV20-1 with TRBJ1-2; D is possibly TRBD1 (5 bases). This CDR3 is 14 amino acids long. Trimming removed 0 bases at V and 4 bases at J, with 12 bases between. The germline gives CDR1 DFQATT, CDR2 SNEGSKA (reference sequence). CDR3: CSARDPGSIYGYTF. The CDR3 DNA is TGCAGTGCTAGAGATCCAGGGAGTATCTATGGCTACACCTTC.

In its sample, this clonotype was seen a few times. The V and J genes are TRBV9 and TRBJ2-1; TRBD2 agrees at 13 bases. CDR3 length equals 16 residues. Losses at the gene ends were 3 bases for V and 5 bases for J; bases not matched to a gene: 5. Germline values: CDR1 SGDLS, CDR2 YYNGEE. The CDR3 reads CASSGGTSGIDNEQFF. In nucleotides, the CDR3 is TGTGCCAGCAGCGGAGGGACTAGCGGGATCGACAATGAGCAGTTCTTC.

DNA of the CDR3: TGTGCCAGCACCTCGACGCCAGGCACCGGACCGAACACTGAAGCTTTCTTT. Encoded protein: CASTSTPGTGPNTEAFF. The chain uses TRBV21-1 and TRBJ1-1. TRBV21-1 is deemed a pseudogene. The CDR3 covers 17 residues.

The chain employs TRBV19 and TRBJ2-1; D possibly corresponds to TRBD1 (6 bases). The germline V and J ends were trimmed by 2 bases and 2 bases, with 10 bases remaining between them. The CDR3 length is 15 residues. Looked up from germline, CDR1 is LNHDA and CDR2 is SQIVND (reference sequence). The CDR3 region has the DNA TGTGCCAGTAGTATAAGCAGGGGTCCCTACAATGAGCAGTTCTTC. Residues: CASSISRGPYNEQFF.

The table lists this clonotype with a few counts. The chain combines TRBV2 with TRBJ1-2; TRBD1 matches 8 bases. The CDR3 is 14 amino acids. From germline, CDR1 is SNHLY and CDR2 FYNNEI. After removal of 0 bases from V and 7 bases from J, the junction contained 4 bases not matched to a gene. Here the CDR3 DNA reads TGTGCCAGCAGTGAAGCCAGGGGGCAGGGTGGCTACACCTTC. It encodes CASSEARGQGGYTF.

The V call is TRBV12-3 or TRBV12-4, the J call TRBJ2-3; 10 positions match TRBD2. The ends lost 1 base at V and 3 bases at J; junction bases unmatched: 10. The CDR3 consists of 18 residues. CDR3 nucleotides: TGTGCCAGCAGTTTAGTAGGCTCTAGCGGGAGTATAACAGATACGCAGTATTTT. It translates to CASSLVGSSGSITDTQYF.

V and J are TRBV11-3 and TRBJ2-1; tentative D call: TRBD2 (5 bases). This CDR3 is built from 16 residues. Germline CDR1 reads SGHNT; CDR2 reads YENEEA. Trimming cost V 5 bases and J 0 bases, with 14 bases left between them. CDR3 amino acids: CASSDAFGSSYNEQFF. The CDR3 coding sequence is TGTGCCAGCAGCGACGCCTTTGGGAGCTCCTACAATGAGCAGTTCTTC.

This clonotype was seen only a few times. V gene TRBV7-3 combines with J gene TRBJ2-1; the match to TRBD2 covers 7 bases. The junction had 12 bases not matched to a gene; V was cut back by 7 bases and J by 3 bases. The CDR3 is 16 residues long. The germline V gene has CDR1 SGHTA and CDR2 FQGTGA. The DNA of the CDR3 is TGTGCCAGCACTAAGCGGGGCACCAATTACTACAATGAGCAGTTCTTC. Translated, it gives CASTKRGTNYYNEQFF.

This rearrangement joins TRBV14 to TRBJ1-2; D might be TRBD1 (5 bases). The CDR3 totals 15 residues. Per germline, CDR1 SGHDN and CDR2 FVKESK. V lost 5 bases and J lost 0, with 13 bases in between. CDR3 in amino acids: CASSLFGTSNYGYTF. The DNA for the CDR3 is TGTGCCAGCAGCTTATTCGGGACTTCTAACTATGGCTACACCTTC.

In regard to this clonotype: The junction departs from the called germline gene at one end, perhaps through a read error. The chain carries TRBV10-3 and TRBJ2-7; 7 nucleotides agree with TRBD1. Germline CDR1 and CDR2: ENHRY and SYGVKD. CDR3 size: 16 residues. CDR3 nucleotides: TGTGCCATCAGTGACAGGACAGGCGCCTGGGGCGTACCTTTCCTCTTC. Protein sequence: CAISDRTGAWGVPFLF.

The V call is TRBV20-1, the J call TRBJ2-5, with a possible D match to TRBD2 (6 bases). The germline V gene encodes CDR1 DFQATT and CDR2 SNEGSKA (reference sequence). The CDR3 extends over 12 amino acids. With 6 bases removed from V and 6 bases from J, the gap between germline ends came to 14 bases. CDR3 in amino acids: CSAPGLFKTQYF. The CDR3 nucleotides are TGCAGTGCCCCGGGACTTTTCAAGACCCAGTACTTC.

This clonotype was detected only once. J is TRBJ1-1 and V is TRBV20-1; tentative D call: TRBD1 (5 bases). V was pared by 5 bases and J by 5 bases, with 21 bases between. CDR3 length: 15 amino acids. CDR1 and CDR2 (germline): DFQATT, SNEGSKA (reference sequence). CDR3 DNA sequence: TGCAGTGCTTCCTCTCCGCGGGCAGGGAAGACTGAAGCTTTCTTT. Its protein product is CSASSPRAGKTEAFF.

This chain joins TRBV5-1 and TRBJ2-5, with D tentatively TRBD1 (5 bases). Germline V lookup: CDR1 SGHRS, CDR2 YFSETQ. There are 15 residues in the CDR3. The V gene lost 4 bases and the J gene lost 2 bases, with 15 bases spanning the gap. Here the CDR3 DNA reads TGCGCCAGCAGCCTTCAGGGCCAGCCTCAAGAGACCCAGTACTTC. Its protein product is CASSLQGQPQETQYF.

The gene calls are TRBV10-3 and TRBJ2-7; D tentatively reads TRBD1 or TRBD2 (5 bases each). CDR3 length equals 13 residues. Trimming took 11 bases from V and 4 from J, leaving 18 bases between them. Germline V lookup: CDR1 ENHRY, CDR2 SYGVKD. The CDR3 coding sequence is TGTGCCTCTCCTGCCGGGGACGGTTACGAGCAGTACTTC. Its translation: CASPAGDGYEQYF.

The CDR3 sequence is CASSLIDKHYEQYF. The CDR3 nucleotides are TGTGCCAGCAGTTTAATAGACAAACACTACGAGCAGTACTTC. The chain joins TRBV28 to TRBJ2-7, with D uncertain. V lost 2 bases to trimming and J lost 3 bases, with 11 bases between them. The CDR3 spans 14 residues. In germline, CDR1 is MDHEN, CDR2 SYDVKM.

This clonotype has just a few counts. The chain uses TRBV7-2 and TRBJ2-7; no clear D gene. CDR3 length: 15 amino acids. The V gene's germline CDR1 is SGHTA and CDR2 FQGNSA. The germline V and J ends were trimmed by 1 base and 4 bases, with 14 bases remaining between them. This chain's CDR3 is CASSLGFVGSYEQYF. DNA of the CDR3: TGTGCCAGCAGCTTAGGGTTTGTGGGGTCGTACGAGCAGTACTTC.

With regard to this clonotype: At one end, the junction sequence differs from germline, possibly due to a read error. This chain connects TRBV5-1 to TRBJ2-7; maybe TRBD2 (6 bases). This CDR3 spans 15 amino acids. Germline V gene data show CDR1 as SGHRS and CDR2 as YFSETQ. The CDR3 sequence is CASSLEGRVYHEQYF. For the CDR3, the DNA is TGCGCCAGTAGCTTGGAGGGTAGGGTTTACCACGAGCAGTACTTC.

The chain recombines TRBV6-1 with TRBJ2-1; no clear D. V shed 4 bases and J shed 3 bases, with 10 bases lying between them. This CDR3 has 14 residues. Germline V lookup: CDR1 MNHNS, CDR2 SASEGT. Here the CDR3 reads CASSVPASYNEQFF. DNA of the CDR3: TGTGCCAGCAGTGTTCCCGCCAGCTACAATGAGCAGTTCTTC.

CDR3 in DNA: TGCAGCGTTGGCGGACTAGCGGATTCGAACACCGGGGAGCTGTTTTTT. Residues: CSVGGLADSNTGELFF. This chain uses TRBV29-1 with TRBJ2-2; 10 positions agree with TRBD2. The CDR3 contains 16 residues. Germline CDR1 is SQVTM and CDR2 is ANQGSEA. Trimming took 4 bases from V and 0 from J; bases not matched to a gene: 5.

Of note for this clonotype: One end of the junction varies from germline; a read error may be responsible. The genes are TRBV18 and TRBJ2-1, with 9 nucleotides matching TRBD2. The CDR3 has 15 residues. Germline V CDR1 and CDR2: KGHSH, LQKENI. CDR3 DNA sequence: TGTGCCAGCTCACCGGGACTAGCTTCTTACGATGATCAGTTCTTC. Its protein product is CASSPGLASYDDQFF.

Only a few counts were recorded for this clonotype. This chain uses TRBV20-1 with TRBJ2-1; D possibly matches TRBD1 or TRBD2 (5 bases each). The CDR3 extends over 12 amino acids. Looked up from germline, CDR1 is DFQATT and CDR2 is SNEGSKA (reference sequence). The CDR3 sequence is CRGEGARYEQFF. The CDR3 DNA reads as TGCAGGGGGGAAGGGGCAAGGTATGAGCAGTTCTTC.

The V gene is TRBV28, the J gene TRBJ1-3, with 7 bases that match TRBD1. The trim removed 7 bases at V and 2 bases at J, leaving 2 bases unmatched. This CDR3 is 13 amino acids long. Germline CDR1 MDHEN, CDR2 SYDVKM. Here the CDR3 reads CASTGQAGNTIYF. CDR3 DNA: TGTGCCAGCACAGGACAGGCTGGAAACACCATATATTTT.

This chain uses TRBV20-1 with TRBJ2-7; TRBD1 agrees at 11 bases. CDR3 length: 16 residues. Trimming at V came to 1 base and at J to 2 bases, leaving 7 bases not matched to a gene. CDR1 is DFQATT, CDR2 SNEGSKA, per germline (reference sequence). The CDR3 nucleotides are TGCAGTGCTAGAGGAGGGGGACAGGGGGTACCCTACGAGCAGTACTTC. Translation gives CSARGGGQGVPYEQYF.

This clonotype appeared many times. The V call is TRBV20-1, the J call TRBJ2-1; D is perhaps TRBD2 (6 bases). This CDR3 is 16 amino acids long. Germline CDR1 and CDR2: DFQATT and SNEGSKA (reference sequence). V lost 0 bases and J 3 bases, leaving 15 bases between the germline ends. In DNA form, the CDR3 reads TGCAGTGCTAGAGATCTGACGGGACTTAACTACAATGAGCAGTTCTTC. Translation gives CSARDLTGLNYNEQFF.

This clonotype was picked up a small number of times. CDR3 sequence: CASSSDRLDQPQHF. The CDR3 DNA is TGTGCCAGCAGTTCTGACAGACTTGATCAGCCCCAGCATTTT. This chain joins TRBV6-1 and TRBJ1-5; D is perhaps TRBD1 (5 bases). There are 14 residues in the CDR3. From germline, CDR1 is MNHNS and CDR2 SASEGT. V lost 5 bases and J lost 5, with 13 bases in between.

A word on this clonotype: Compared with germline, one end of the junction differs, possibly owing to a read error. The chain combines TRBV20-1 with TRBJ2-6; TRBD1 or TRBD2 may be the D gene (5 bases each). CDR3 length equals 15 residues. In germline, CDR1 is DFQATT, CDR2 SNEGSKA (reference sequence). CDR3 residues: CSASLALPGASVLTF. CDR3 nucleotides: TGCAGTGCTAGTCTAGCTCTCCCTGGGGCCAGCGTCCTGACTTTC.

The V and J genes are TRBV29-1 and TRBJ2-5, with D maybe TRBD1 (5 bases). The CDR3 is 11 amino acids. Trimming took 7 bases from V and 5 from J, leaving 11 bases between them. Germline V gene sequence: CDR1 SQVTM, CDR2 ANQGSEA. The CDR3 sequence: CSGQLGETQYF. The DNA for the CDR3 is TGCAGCGGACAGCTTGGGGAGACCCAGTACTTC.